The 18 T cell receptor beta chains listed next were all sequenced from one sample in a study of identical twins. Each CDR3 protein is one row after TCRdb ran MiXCR on the 5' RACE reads. The sample contains about 700,000 distinct CDR3 sequences, around 8.3% of which appear only once. The same sample was also used in a study of yellow fever vaccine responses in identical twins.

Sequenced input: PBMCs. The receptor source for this set is a woman in her late teens or twenties in good health.

The chain uses TRBV5-8 and TRBJ1-5; tentative D call: TRBD1 (5 bases). The CDR3 has 13 residues. V was clipped by 6 bases and J by 5 bases, with 12 bases between them. Germline values: CDR1 SGHTS, CDR2 YDEGEE. The CDR3 DNA is TGTGCCAGCATCCCCCGGGGCGATCAGCCCCAGCATTTT. It yields the protein CASIPRGDQPQHF.

This clonotype showed up just a few times. The V call is TRBV24-1, the J call TRBJ2-3, with D perhaps matching TRBD1 or TRBD2 (5 bases each). Trimming took off 3 bases at V and 3 bases at J, with 12 bases between the two ends. The CDR3 spans 15 residues. In germline, CDR1 is KGHDR, CDR2 SFDVKD. CDR3 in amino acids: CATSDAGTATDTQYF. In DNA, the CDR3 is TGTGCCACCAGTGATGCCGGGACGGCGACAGATACGCAGTATTTT.

This clonotype was detected only a few times. The chain combines TRBV28 with TRBJ2-3, with D possibly being TRBD1 (5 bases). V was clipped by 5 bases and J by 6 bases, with 15 bases between them. CDR3 length equals 14 residues. Germline assignment: CDR1 MDHEN and CDR2 SYDVKM. CDR3 amino acids: CASSPSRRDDTQYF. The CDR3 bases are TGTGCCAGCAGTCCCTCCCGCAGGGATGATACGCAGTATTTT.

This clonotype was observed many times. The chain couples TRBV24-1 to TRBJ2-2, with D perhaps TRBD2 (6 bases). The CDR3 has 15 amino acids. The germline gives CDR1 KGHDR, CDR2 SFDVKD. The germline V and J ends were trimmed by 4 bases and 3 bases, with 11 bases remaining between them. The CDR3 sequence is CATSDLGGDTGELFF. CDR3 nucleotide sequence: TGTGCCACCAGTGACCTTGGAGGGGACACCGGGGAGCTGTTTTTT.

In this sample, this clonotype turned up many times. This chain joins TRBV12-3 or TRBV12-4 and TRBJ1-5; 9 bases are a match to TRBD1. V shed 1 base, J shed 2 bases, and the junction held 3 bases outside the gene matches. This CDR3 spans 16 amino acids. The CDR3 loop is CASSLGTGVGNQPQHF. The CDR3 DNA sequence: TGTGCCAGCAGTTTAGGGACAGGGGTAGGCAATCAGCCCCAGCATTTT.

This clonotype occurred many times. The chain is built from TRBV12-3 or TRBV12-4 and TRBJ2-3, with 9 bases lining up with TRBD1. This CDR3 has 15 amino acids. Trimming removed 6 bases from V and 4 bases from J; junction bases left unmatched: 8. The CDR3 DNA is TGTGCCAGCAGCCTTACGGACAGGGGCGCAGATACGCAGTATTTT. Amino acids: CASSLTDRGADTQYF.

In DNA, the CDR3 is TGTGCCACCAGTATTGACAGTGGGTATCATGGCTACACCTTC. Its translation is CATSIDSGYHGYTF. V is TRBV15 and J is TRBJ1-2, with D perhaps TRBD1 (5 bases). The CDR3 totals 14 residues. V lost 6 bases and J 6 bases, leaving 17 bases between the germline ends. Germline-derived CDR1 and CDR2 are LNHNV and YYDKDF (reference sequence).

CDR3 sequence reads: CASSLADSGEQYF. CDR3 nucleotides: TGTGCCAGCAGCTTAGCAGATTCGGGGGAGCAGTACTTC. The chain has TRBV7-9 and TRBJ2-7, with D perhaps TRBD2 (5 bases). Germline V CDR1 and CDR2: SEHNR, FQNEAQ (reference sequence). This CDR3 has 13 residues. Trimming removed 0 bases from V and 7 bases from J, with 10 bases in between.

This clonotype was recorded at least ten times. A read error may account for a junction end that differs from germline. V is TRBV7-7 and J is TRBJ2-2; possible D gene TRBD1, 6 bases. Germline V gene sequence: CDR1 SSHAT, CDR2 FNYEAQ (reference sequence). The CDR3 consists of 14 residues. The CDR3 loop is CASSYSGVTGELFF. In nucleotides, the CDR3 is TGTGCTAGCAGCTACTCAGGGGTCACCGGGGAGCTGTTTTTT.

The V gene is TRBV12-3 or TRBV12-4, the J gene TRBJ2-5; D is uncertain. The length of the CDR3 is 13 residues. V was trimmed by 0 bases and J by 8 bases, leaving 10 bases between them. The CDR3 DNA is TGTGCCAGCAGTTTAGCACTCTCTGGCACCCAGTACTTC. This sequence encodes CASSLALSGTQYF.

This clonotype was detected ten times or more. The chain links TRBV15 to TRBJ2-5, with D unclear. Trimming took off 1 base at V and 3 bases at J, with 6 bases between the two ends. Germline CDR1 LNHNV, CDR2 YYDKDF (reference sequence). The CDR3 has 13 amino acids. This CDR3 is CATSRVAEETQYF. The CDR3 nucleotides are TGTGCCACCAGCAGAGTGGCGGAAGAGACCCAGTACTTC. Full variable domain (outside the CDR3, taken from reference TRBV15 and TRBJ2-5): DAMVIQNPRYQVTQFGKPVTLSCSQTLNHNVMYWYQQKSSQAPKLLFHYYDKDFNNEADTPDNFQSRRPNTSFCFLDIRSPGLGDTAMYLCATSRVAEETQYFGPGTRLLVL.

The rearrangement joins TRBV6-5 to TRBJ1-1, with TRBD1 matching over 8 bases. Germline V lookup: CDR1 MNHEY, CDR2 SVGAGI. The V and J ends lost 6 bases and 2 bases, in that order; junction bases with no gene match: 5. The length of the CDR3 is 14 residues. The CDR3 DNA is TGTGCCAGCAGGTACAGGGGGTCTAACACTGAAGCTTTCTTT. Protein: CASRYRGSNTEAFF.

At least ten counts were recorded for this clonotype. The genes are TRBV11-2 and TRBJ2-1, with D possibly TRBD1 on 7 matching bases. V was shortened by 1 base and J by 2 bases, with 12 bases between the two germline ends. The germline V gene has CDR1 SGHAT and CDR2 FQNNGV. CDR3 length: 16 residues. The DNA for the CDR3 is TGTGCCAGCAGCTTAGTCAGGGGGAGGACCTACAATGAGCAGTTCTTC. Amino acids: CASSLVRGRTYNEQFF.

The sample holds a few counts of this clonotype. This chain links TRBV5-1 with TRBJ1-4; a weak D match, TRBD1 (5 bases). This CDR3 contains 15 residues. The ends were cut back, 4 bases at V and 5 bases at J, with 15 bases in the middle. CDR1 and CDR2 (germline): SGHRS, YFSETQ. The DNA for the CDR3 is TGCGCCAGCAGCGGAGGAGGGGTTGGGAATGAAAAACTGTTTTTT. This gives the protein CASSGGGVGNEKLFF.

The J gene is TRBJ2-5, the V gene TRBV7-9; 7 bases are shared with TRBD1. The CDR3 has 14 residues. V dropped 8 bases and J dropped 2; count of bases not matched to a gene: 8. Germline lookup yields CDR1 SEHNR and CDR2 FQNEAQ (reference sequence). In DNA, the CDR3 is TGTGCCAGCTGGATACAGGGGCGGCAAGAGACCCAGTACTTC. Its translation: CASWIQGRQETQYF.

The rearrangement uses TRBV4-1 and TRBJ2-3; either TRBD1 or TRBD2 may supply D (5 bases each). CDR1 and CDR2 (germline): MGHRA, YSYEKL. Trimming shortened V by 0 bases and J by 14 bases, and 15 bases separated the two germline ends. The CDR3 length is 13 residues. Here the CDR3 DNA reads TGCGCCAGCAGCCAAGAATGGGGGAATCGCCGGTATTTT. Translated: CASSQEWGNRRYF.

The V call is TRBV7-3, the J call TRBJ1-5, with D unclear. The germline V gene encodes CDR1 SGHTA and CDR2 FQGTGA. The CDR3 sequence is 15 residues long. Trimming removed 1 base from V and 3 bases from J, with 10 bases in between. CDR3 coding DNA: TGTGCCAGCAGCTTAAGTTCAGACCTCAATCAGCCCCAGCATTTT. Its translation is CASSLSSDLNQPQHF.

This clonotype has more than one count but fewer than ten. CDR3 sequence: CSARSDPRLAESYEQYF. The CDR3 region has the DNA TGCAGTGCTAGATCAGACCCCCGACTAGCGGAGTCCTACGAGCAGTACTTC. The V call is TRBV20-1, the J call TRBJ2-7; 9 nucleotides agree with TRBD2. Germline values: CDR1 DFQATT, CDR2 SNEGSKA (reference sequence). V was clipped by 2 bases and J by 1 base; unmatched bases: 12. This CDR3 has 17 amino acids.